Following are 9 T cell receptor beta chains from one sample sequenced in a study of T cells in Graves' hyperthyroidism and ophthalmopathy. Amplified TCR beta CDR3 regions came from RNA transcripts. Carried out on the TCR CDR3, a first-round RT-PCR used the HTBI primer set. MiXCR was run by TCRdb on the multiplex PCR reads, yielding one entry per CDR3 protein. The sample yields 370,000 or so distinct CDR3 sequences, more than 20% seen once. Sequencing was done on a sample of blood. Receptors originate from a man aged 45-65 years with Graves' hyperthyroidism.

A word on this clonotype: Mismatch with germline at one junction end may stem from a read error. The chain employs TRBV19 and TRBJ1-1; possible D gene TRBD1, 5 bases. Per germline, CDR1 LNHDA and CDR2 SQIVND (reference sequence). The CDR3 is made up of 12 amino acids. This chain's CDR3 is CASSKGNTEVFF. CDR3 coding DNA: TGTGCCAGTAGTAAGGGGAACACTGAAGTTTTCTTT.

This clonotype was detected only a few times. This chain uses TRBV19 with TRBJ1-1; D possibly corresponds to TRBD1 (6 bases). The CDR3 extends over 18 amino acids. Trimming removed 7 bases from V and 1 base from J, with 25 bases in between. The germline V gene encodes CDR1 LNHDA and CDR2 SQIVND (reference sequence). CDR3 nucleotides: TGTGCCAGTACCCTTCGCGTGGAGGCTCCCAGGGGGAACACTGAAGCTTTCTTT. This encodes CASTLRVEAPRGNTEAFF.

The chain recombines TRBV11-2 with TRBJ2-4, with TRBD1 matching over 10 bases. This CDR3 is 14 amino acids long. Germline V gene sequence: CDR1 SGHAT, CDR2 FQNNGV. V was clipped by 1 base and J by 9 bases; unmatched bases: 3. The CDR3 is CASSLGDRGVIQYF. CDR3 sequence (DNA): TGTGCCAGCAGCTTAGGGGACAGGGGAGTCATTCAGTACTTC.

V and J are TRBV9 and TRBJ2-2, with 9 bases fitting TRBD1. The V gene end was trimmed by 3 bases and the J gene end by 7 bases; junction bases not matched to a gene: 4. Germline CDR1 and CDR2: SGDLS and YYNGEE. The CDR3 runs 14 residues. The CDR3 DNA reads TGTGCCAGCAGCGGACAGGGGGAAGGCGGGGAGCTGTTTTTT. It translates to CASSGQGEGGELFF.

The table lists this clonotype with many counts. The chain links TRBV7-8 to TRBJ2-3; D may be TRBD2 (6 bases). This CDR3 is 15 amino acids long. V was shortened by 0 bases and J by 5 bases, with 12 bases between the two germline ends. CDR1 SGHVS and CDR2 FQNEAQ come from the germline V gene. The CDR3 region is CASSLAPGAVDTQYF. CDR3 in DNA: TGTGCCAGCAGCTTAGCGCCGGGAGCCGTAGATACGCAGTATTTT.

Many counts were recorded for this clonotype. V usage is TRBV3-1 and J usage is TRBJ2-2, with D perhaps matching TRBD2 (5 bases). Germline values: CDR1 LGHDT, CDR2 YNNKEL (reference sequence). The CDR3 has 15 amino acids. Trimming pared 4 bases from V and 2 bases from J, leaving 11 bases between. The CDR3 protein is CASSRRTGNTGELFF. The DNA for the CDR3 is TGTGCCAGCAGCCGACGGACGGGAAACACCGGGGAGCTGTTTTTT.

CDR3 loop: CASSWGQKYNEQFF. The CDR3 bases are TGTGCCAGCAGTTGGGGTCAGAAATACAATGAGCAGTTCTTC. The V gene is TRBV27, the J gene TRBJ2-1; D gene ambiguous. The CDR3 sequence is 14 residues long. The V gene lost 4 bases and the J gene lost 4 bases, with 11 bases spanning the gap. Germline CDR1 MNHEY, CDR2 SMNVEV (reference sequence).

This clonotype appeared a few times. The CDR3 protein is CASSFNRPGNSPLHF. In DNA form, the CDR3 reads TGTGCCAGCAGTTTCAACCGCCCGGGGAATTCACCCCTCCACTTT. The gene calls are TRBV12-3 or TRBV12-4 and TRBJ1-6; no clear D. This CDR3 has 15 residues. Trimming stripped 3 bases from V and 7 bases from J, with 13 bases between.

The rearrangement uses TRBV6-5 and TRBJ2-3; no definite D call. Trimming shortened V by 0 bases and J by 2 bases, and 9 bases separated the two germline ends. In germline, CDR1 is MNHEY, CDR2 SVGAGI. CDR3 size: 15 residues. The CDR3 DNA reads as TGTGCCAGCAGTTACTCGGATCCTATCACAGATACGCAGTATTTT. Residues: CASSYSDPITDTQYF.